The 2 T cell receptor beta chains below come from one sample, sequenced in a study of blood T cell repertoires in COVID-19. Repertoires were generated with immunoSEQ multiplex PCR, while TCRdb's copy carries only in-frame clones and drops some. The sample holds fewer than 400,000 clones; over 75% are singletons and the top ten take around 2.1%. The sequenced sample consisted of PBMCs or T cells enriched from blood (not recorded which). The receptors were sampled from a man aged 25-40 years who had recovered from COVID-19.

The chain is built from TRBV29-1 and TRBJ1-4, with D possibly being TRBD1 (5 bases). Germline lookup yields CDR1 SQVTM and CDR2 ANQGSEA. Trimming cost V 3 bases and J 16 bases, with 21 bases left between them. The CDR3 loop spans 13 amino acids. CDR3 residues: CSVDPGNGIGAFF. The CDR3 DNA follows: TGCAGCGTTGACCCCGGAAATGGGATAGGGGCGTTTTTT. Full variable domain (remainder filled in from reference TRBV29-1 and TRBJ1-4): SAVISQKPSRDICQRGTSLTIQCQVDSQVTMMFWYRQQPGQSLTLIATANQGSEATYESGFVIDKFPISRPNLTFSTLTVSNMSPEDSSIYLCSVDPGNGIGAFFGSGTQLSVL.

The chain joins TRBV19 to TRBJ1-5; maybe TRBD1 (6 bases). Germline-derived CDR1 and CDR2 are LNHDA and SQIVND (reference sequence). Between the trimmed V and J ends, which lost 3 bases and 9 bases, there was a span of 18 bases. The CDR3 has 15 residues. DNA of the CDR3: TGTGCCAGTAGTATCCGTCAGGGGCGCGATCTGCCCCAGCATTTT. Its translation: CASSIRQGRDLPQHF.